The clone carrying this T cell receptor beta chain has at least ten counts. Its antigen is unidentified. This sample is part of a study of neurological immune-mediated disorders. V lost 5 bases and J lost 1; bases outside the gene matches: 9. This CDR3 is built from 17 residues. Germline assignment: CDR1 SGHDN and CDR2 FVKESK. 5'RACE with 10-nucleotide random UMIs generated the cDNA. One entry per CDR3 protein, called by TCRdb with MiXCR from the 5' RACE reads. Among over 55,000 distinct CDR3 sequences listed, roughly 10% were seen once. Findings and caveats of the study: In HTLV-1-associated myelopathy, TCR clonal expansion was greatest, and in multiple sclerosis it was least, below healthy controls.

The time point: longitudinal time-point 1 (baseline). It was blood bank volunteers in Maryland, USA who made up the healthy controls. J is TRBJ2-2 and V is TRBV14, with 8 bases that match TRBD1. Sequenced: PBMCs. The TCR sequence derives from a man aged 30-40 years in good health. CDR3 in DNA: TGTGCCAGCAGCTCCAGGACAGGGTGGGGGAACACCGGGGAGCTGTTTTTT. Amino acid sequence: CASSSRTGWGNTGELFF.